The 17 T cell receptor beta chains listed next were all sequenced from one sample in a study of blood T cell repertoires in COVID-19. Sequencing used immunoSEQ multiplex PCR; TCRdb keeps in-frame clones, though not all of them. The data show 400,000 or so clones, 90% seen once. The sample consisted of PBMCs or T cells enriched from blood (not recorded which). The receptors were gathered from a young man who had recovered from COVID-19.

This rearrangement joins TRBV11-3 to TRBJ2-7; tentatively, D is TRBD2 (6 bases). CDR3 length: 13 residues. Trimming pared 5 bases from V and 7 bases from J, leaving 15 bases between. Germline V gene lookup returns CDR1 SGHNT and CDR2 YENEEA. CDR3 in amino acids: CASSPGVGGEQYF. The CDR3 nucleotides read TGTGCCAGCAGCCCCGGCGTTGGGGGGGAGCAGTACTTC.

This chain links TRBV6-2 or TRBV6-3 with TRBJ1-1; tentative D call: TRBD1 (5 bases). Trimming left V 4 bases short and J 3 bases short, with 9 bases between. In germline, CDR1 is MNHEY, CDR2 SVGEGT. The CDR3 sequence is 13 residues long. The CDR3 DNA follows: TGTGCCAGCAGTTCGGGGGTTGACACTGAAGCTTTCTTT. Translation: CASSSGVDTEAFF.

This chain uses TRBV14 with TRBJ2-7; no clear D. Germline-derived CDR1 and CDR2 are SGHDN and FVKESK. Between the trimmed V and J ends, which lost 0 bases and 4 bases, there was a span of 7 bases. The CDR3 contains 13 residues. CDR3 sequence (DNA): TGTGCCAGCAGCCAAGACAGGTGGTACGAGCAGTACTTC. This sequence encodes CASSQDRWYEQYF. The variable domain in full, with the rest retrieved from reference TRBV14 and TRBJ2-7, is EAGVTQFPSHSVIEKGQTVTLRCDPISGHDNLYWYRRVMGKEIKFLLHFVKESKQDESGMPNNRFLAERTGGTYSTLKVQPAELEDSGVYFCASSQDRWYEQYFGPGTRLTVT.

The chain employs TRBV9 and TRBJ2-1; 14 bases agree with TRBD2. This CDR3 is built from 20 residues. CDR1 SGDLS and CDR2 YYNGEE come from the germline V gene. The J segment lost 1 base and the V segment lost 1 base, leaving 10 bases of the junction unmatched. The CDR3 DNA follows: TGTGCCAGCAGCGTATCCCCGACTAGCGGGGGGGCCGGTTCCTACAATGAGCAGTTCTTC. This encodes CASSVSPTSGGAGSYNEQFF. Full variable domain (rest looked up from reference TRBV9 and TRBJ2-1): DSGVTQTPKHLITATGQRVTLRCSPRSGDLSVYWYQQSLDQGLQFLIQYYNGEERAKGNILERFSAQQFPDLHSELNLSSLELGDSALYFCASSVSPTSGGAGSYNEQFFGPGTRLTVL.

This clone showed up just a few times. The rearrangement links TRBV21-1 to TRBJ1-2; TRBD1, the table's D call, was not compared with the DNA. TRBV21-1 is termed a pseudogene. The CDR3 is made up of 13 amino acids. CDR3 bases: TGTGCCAGCAGCAAAGGGACATCCGGCGGCTACACCTTC. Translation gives CASSKGTSGGYTF.

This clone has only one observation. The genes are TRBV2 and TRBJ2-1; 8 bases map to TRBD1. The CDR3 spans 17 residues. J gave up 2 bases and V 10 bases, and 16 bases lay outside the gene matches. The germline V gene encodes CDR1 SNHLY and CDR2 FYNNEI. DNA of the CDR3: TGTGCCACCGACACCGGGGTTAACAGGGGGGCCTACAATGAGCAGTTCTTC. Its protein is CATDTGVNRGAYNEQFF.

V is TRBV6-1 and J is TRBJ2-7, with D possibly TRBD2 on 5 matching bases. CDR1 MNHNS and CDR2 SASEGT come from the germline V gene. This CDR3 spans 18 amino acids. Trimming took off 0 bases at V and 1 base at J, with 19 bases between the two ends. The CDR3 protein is CASSEAQGRTGISYEQYF. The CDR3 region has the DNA TGTGCCAGCAGTGAAGCGCAAGGACGGACGGGGATATCCTACGAGCAGTACTTC.

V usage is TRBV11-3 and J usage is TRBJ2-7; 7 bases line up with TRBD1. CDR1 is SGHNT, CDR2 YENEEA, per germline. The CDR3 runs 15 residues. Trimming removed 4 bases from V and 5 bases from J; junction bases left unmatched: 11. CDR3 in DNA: TGTGCCAGCAGCTCCTCGACAGGGATGCAGCACGAGCAGTACTTC. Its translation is CASSSSTGMQHEQYF.

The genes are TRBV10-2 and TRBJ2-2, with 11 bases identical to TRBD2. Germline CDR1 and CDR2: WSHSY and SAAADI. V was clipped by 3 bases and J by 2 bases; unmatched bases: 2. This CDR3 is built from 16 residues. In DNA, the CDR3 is TGCGCCAGCAGTGATAGCGGGGGGGGAAACACCGGGGAGCTGTTTTTT. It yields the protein CASSDSGGGNTGELFF.

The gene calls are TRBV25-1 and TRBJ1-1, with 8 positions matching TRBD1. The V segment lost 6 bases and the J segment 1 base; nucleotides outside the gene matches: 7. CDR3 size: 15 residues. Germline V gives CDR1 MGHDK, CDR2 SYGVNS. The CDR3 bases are TGTGCCAGCAGATTGACAGGGGTTAGGAACACTGAAGCTTTCTTT. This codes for CASRLTGVRNTEAFF. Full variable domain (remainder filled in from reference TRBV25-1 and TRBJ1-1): EADIYQTPRYLVIGTGKKITLECSQTMGHDKMYWYQQDPGMELHLIHYSYGVNSTEKGDLSSESTVSRIRTEHFPLTLESARPSHTSQYLCASRLTGVRNTEAFFGQGTRLTVV.

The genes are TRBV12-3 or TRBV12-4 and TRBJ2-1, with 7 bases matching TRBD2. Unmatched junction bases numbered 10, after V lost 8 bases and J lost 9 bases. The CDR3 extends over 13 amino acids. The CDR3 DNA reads TGTGCCAGCCAAGCGGGATCTTTCCCTGAGCAGTTCTTC. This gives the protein CASQAGSFPEQFF.

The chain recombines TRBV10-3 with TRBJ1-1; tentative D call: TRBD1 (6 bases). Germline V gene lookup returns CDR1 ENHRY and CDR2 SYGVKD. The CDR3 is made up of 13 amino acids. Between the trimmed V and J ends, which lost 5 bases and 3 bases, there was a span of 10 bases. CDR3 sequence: CAISRAGDTEAFF. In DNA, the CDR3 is TGTGCCATCAGTCGGGCAGGGGACACTGAAGCTTTCTTT.

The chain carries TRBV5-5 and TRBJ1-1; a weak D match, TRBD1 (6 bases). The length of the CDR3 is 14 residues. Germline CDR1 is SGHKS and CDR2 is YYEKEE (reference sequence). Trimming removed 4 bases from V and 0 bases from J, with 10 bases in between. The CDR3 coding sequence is TGTGCCAGCAGCCGGGACACCATGAACACTGAAGCTTTCTTT. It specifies CASSRDTMNTEAFF. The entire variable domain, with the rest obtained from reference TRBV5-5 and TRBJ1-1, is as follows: DAGVTQSPTHLIKTRGQQVTLRCSPISGHKSVSWYQQVLGQGPQFIFQYYEKEERGRGNFPDRFSARQFPNYSSELNVNALLLGDSALYLCASSRDTMNTEAFFGQGTRLTVV.

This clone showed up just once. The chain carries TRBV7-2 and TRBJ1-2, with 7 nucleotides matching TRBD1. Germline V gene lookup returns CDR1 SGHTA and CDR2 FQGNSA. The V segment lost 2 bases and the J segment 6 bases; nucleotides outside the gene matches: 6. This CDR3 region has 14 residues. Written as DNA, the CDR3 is TGTGCCAGCAGCTTAAGGACAGGTCCGAATGGCTACACCTTC. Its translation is CASSLRTGPNGYTF.

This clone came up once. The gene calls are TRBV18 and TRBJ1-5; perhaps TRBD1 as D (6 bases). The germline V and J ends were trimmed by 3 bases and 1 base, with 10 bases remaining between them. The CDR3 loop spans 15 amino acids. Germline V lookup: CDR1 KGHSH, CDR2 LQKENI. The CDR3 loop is CASSPDSPSNQPQHF. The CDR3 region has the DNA TGTGCCAGCTCACCGGACAGTCCCAGCAATCAGCCCCAGCATTTT.

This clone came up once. The CDR3 DNA follows: TGTGCCAGCAGCTTGGGGACATCAAACAATGAGCAGTTCTTC. Amino acid sequence: CASSLGTSNNEQFF. J is TRBJ2-1 and V is TRBV5-6, with D possibly being TRBD1 (5 bases). Germline V gene sequence: CDR1 SGHDT, CDR2 YYEEEE. The CDR3 is 14 amino acids. V was trimmed by 0 bases and J by 5 bases, leaving 9 bases between them.

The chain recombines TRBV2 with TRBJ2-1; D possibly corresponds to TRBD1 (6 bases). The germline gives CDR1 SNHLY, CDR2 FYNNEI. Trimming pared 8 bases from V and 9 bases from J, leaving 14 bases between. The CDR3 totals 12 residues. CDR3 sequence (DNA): TGTGCCAGCTCATCCGGACAGCCTGAGCAGTTCTTC. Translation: CASSSGQPEQFF.